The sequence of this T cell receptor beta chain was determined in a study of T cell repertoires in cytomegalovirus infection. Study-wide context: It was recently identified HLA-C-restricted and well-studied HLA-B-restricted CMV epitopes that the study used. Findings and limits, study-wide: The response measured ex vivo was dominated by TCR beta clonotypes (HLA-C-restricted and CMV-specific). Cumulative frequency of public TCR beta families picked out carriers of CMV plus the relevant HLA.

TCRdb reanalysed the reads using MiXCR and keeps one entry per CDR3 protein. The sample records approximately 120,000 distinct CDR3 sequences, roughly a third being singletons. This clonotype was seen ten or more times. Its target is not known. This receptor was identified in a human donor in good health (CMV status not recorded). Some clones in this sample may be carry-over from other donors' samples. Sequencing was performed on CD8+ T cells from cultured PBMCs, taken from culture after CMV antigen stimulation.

In nucleotides, the CDR3 is TGTGCCAGCAGTCCCACTCGGACAGCGGGATGGGAGACCCAGTACTTC. It translates to CASSPTRTAGWETQYF. The V call is TRBV27, the J call TRBJ2-5; possible D gene TRBD2, 7 bases. Germline V CDR1 and CDR2: MNHEY, SMNVEV (reference sequence). V lost 5 bases to trimming and J lost 5 bases, with 21 bases between them. The CDR3 is 16 amino acids.